This is a list of T cell receptor beta chains from one sample in a study of cytomegalovirus exposure and HLA in healthy donors. Sequencing was performed with immunoSEQ multiplex PCR; in TCRdb, only in-frame clones are kept and a portion is missing. The sample comprises 150,000 to 200,000 clones, 75% to 90% of which are singletons, and approximately 2% rests with the top ten. Material for sequencing was PBMCs. Every receptor here comes from a woman between 18 and 29 years old in good health and CMV-seronegative. CDR3s include the opening cysteine and the closing phenylalanine or tryptophan. The D gene is left open where the match is weak. Only part of the rows carry a size: once, few, many, or a class if the clone is expanded.

j_call,d_call,v_call,clone_size,cdr3_length,cdr3_nt,cdr3_aa
TRBJ2-7,TRBD1,TRBV7-3,NA,15,TGTGCCAGCAGCCCGACAGGGGGAACCACCTACGAGCAGTACTTC,CASSPTGGTTYEQYF
TRBJ2-7,NA,TRBV18,NA,13,TGTGCCAGCTCACCACCCCACCAGGGCGAGCAGTACTTC,CASSPPHQGEQYF
TRBJ2-7,NA,TRBV7-9,NA,12,TGTGCCAGCAGCTTAGTTAGAAACGAGCAGTACTTC,CASSLVRNEQYF
TRBJ1-2,TRBD1,TRBV25-1,NA,13,TGTGCCAGCGGGGAGACAGGGAATAAGGGCTACACCTTC,CASGETGNKGYTF
TRBJ2-2,TRBD1,TRBV2,NA,14,TGTGCCAGCAGGAGGGACAGAAACACCGGGGAGCTGTTTTTT,CASRRDRNTGELFF
TRBJ1-1,NA,TRBV6-1,NA,14,TGTGCCAGCAGGACGACAGGTGTGAACACTGAAGCTTTCTTT,CASRTTGVNTEAFF
TRBJ2-2,TRBD1,TRBV5-5,NA,17,TGTGCCAGCAGCTCGGGGGACAGGGTAATTCAGGCCGGGGAGCTGTTTTTT,CASSSGDRVIQAGELFF
TRBJ2-2,NA,TRBV5-4,few,15,TGTGCCAGCAGCTCAGCAGGGCTCGGCACCGGGGAGCTGTTTTTT,CASSSAGLGTGELFF
TRBJ1-3,NA,TRBV5-6,NA,15,TGTGCCAGCAGCTTGGTAGGGGGCTCTGGAAACACCATATATTTT,CASSLVGGSGNTIYF
TRBJ1-1,TRBD1,TRBV5-6,NA,15,TGTGCCAGCAGCTTGGCCGGGACAGGAAACACTGAAGCTTTCTTT,CASSLAGTGNTEAFF
TRBJ1-6,TRBD1,TRBV7-8,NA,17,TGTGCCAGCAGCTTACTCCCAACAGGGGGCTATAATTCACCCCTCCACTTT,CASSLLPTGGYNSPLHF
TRBJ2-1,NA,TRBV19,once,19,TGTGCCAGTAGTATTAGGGGACAGGGCCTAGCGGGAGCACGGAATGAGCAGTTCTTC,CASSIRGQGLAGARNEQFF
TRBJ2-7,TRBD1,TRBV5-8,once,16,TGTGCCAGCAGCTTGGGCACAGGGGGCAACTCCTACGAGCAGTACTTC,CASSLGTGGNSYEQYF
TRBJ2-7,NA,TRBV5-1,NA,14,TGCGCCAGCAGCTTGGGGCCGGGAACCTACGAGCAGTACTTC,CASSLGPGTYEQYF
TRBJ2-1,TRBD2,TRBV10-3,NA,11,TGTGCCACTGGACTAGCTGACGAGCAGTTCTTC,CATGLADEQFF
TRBJ2-7,NA,TRBV7-8,NA,12,TGTGCCAGCACCGGGGTTAGCTACGAGCAGTACTTC,CASTGVSYEQYF
TRBJ1-2,NA,TRBV11-2,NA,13,TGTGCCAGCGGCTTAGGGCAGGGCTATGGCTACACCTTC,CASGLGQGYGYTF
TRBJ1-1,NA,TRBV9,once,19,TGTGCCAGCAGCGTAGTTGAGGGGGGGTTTGAAGGAATGAACACTGAAGCTTTCTTT,CASSVVEGGFEGMNTEAFF
TRBJ2-7,TRBD2,TRBV25-1,few,15,TGTGCCAGCAGTGCAACTAGCGGGAATAATTACGAGCAGTACTTC,CASSATSGNNYEQYF
TRBJ2-5,TRBD1,TRBV10-3,few,15,TGTGCCATCAGTGATCAGGACAGGGGCGGGCTGACCCAGTACTTC,CAISDQDRGGLTQYF
TRBJ1-5,NA,TRBV6-5,NA,14,TGTGCCAGCAGCCTGAGGTCTAGCAATCAGCCCCAGCATTTT,CASSLRSSNQPQHF
TRBJ1-2,NA,TRBV5-6,NA,15,TGTGCCAGCAGCTTAGGTCAGGGTCCCTCCTATGGCTACACCTTC,CASSLGQGPSYGYTF
TRBJ1-1,TRBD1,TRBV6-1,NA,13,TGTGCCAGCCAAGGGACAGAGAACACTGAAGCTTTCTTT,CASQGTENTEAFF
TRBJ2-7,NA,TRBV25-1,few,13,TGTGCCAGCACCAGGACAGGAGGGGGTGAGCAGTACTTC,CASTRTGGGEQYF
TRBJ1-1,TRBD1,TRBV27,NA,14,TGTGCCAGCAGTTTAGTGGGACAGGGATGGGAGGCTTTCTTT,CASSLVGQGWEAFF
TRBJ2-5,TRBD2,TRBV29-1,NA,12,TGCAGCGTTGATACTAGCGGAGAGACCCAGTACTTC,CSVDTSGETQYF
TRBJ1-4,NA,TRBV10-2,medium-sized,17,TGCGCCAGCAGTGAGGGGGGCAGAAGAGCAACTAATGAAAAACTGTTTTTT,CASSEGGRRATNEKLFF
TRBJ2-7,TRBD1,TRBV5-4,once,14,TGTGCCAGCAGCTTTGGCCTACAGGGGTACGAGCAGTACTTC,CASSFGLQGYEQYF
TRBJ2-3,TRBD1,TRBV30,NA,17,TGTGCCTCCCGGGACAGGGGGCGTTGGTCTGGCACAGATACGCAGTATTTT,CASRDRGRWSGTDTQYF
TRBJ1-3,NA,TRBV7-2,NA,16,TGTGCCAGCACCTTGCCCAGGCTCAGCTCTGGAAACACCATATATTTT,CASTLPRLSSGNTIYF
TRBJ2-1,TRBD2,TRBV7-8,NA,14,TGTGCCAGCAGCCCCGGGACTAGCTACAATGAGCAGTTCTTC,CASSPGTSYNEQFF
TRBJ1-4,TRBD1,TRBV29-1,NA,14,TGCAGCGTTGGCGGGGGACAGGGCAATGAAAAACTGTTTTTT,CSVGGGQGNEKLFF
TRBJ1-3,NA,TRBV7-9,few,17,TGTGCCAGCAGCTTAGATGCGGCAGGGATGTCTGGAAACACCATATATTTT,CASSLDAAGMSGNTIYF
TRBJ1-2,TRBD1,TRBV5-1,NA,17,TGCGCCAGCAGCACTCGAACCTCGTCCGGGACAGACTATGGCTACACCTTC,CASSTRTSSGTDYGYTF
TRBJ2-1,NA,TRBV5-1,NA,12,TGCGCCAGCAGCTTGGCCGACAGTGAGCAGTTCTTC,CASSLADSEQFF
TRBJ1-1,NA,TRBV27,NA,13,TGTGCCAGCAGTTTAGTCCATAACACTGAAGCTTTCTTT,CASSLVHNTEAFF
TRBJ2-5,NA,TRBV19,NA,15,TGTGCCAGTAGTATCTTCGGGGGGCGCAGAGAGACCCAGTACTTC,CASSIFGGRRETQYF
TRBJ1-2,TRBD1,TRBV6-5,NA,14,TGTGCCAGCAGACAGACAGGGCCTAACTATGGCTACACCTTC,CASRQTGPNYGYTF
TRBJ2-3,TRBD1,TRBV15,NA,16,TGTGCCACCAGCCCAGGGGGCGGGTTTTATTCAGATACGCAGTATTTT,CATSPGGGFYSDTQYF
TRBJ1-1,NA,TRBV20-1,NA,11,TGCAGTGCTAGAGGTACAGCCGAAGCTTTCTTT,CSARGTAEAFF
TRBJ2-1,NA,TRBV7-9,NA,15,TGTGCCAGCAGCCCTCGGGTCGGGGTCTACAATGAGCAGTTCTTC,CASSPRVGVYNEQFF
TRBJ2-7,TRBD1,TRBV18,NA,16,TGTGCCAGCTCACCACAGGGACAGGGAAGCTCCTACGAGCAGTACTTC,CASSPQGQGSSYEQYF
TRBJ1-1,TRBD1,TRBV7-3,few,13,TGTGCCAGCAGCTTACAGGGGGGCCAAAAGGCTTTCTTT,CASSLQGGQKAFF
TRBJ2-1,TRBD2,TRBV5-5,NA,15,TGTGCCAGCAGCTTCGTGGGACTAGTCTACAATGAGCAGTTCTTC,CASSFVGLVYNEQFF
TRBJ1-5,NA,TRBV7-9,NA,13,TGTGCCAGCAGCGGCTTGAGGGATCAGCCCCAGCATTTT,CASSGLRDQPQHF
TRBJ2-7,TRBD2,TRBV6-5,NA,15,TGTGCCAGCAGTTACTCCCCAGCGGGGTCCTACGAGCAGTACTTC,CASSYSPAGSYEQYF
TRBJ2-3,TRBD2,TRBV5-1,NA,14,TGCGCCAGTAAACAAGCGGGGAAGGCAGATACGCAGTATTTT,CASKQAGKADTQYF
TRBJ2-3,NA,TRBV4-1,NA,16,TGCGCCAGCAGCCAAGGTTCGGGACTTAGCACAGATACGCAGTATTTT,CASSQGSGLSTDTQYF
TRBJ1-1,TRBD1,TRBV25-1,NA,14,TGTGCCAGCAAGCGTGACGGGACAGGGAATGAAGCTTTCTTT,CASKRDGTGNEAFF
TRBJ1-4,NA,TRBV5-1,few,16,TGCGCCAGCAGCTTTATCAGGGTCCCCGTTAATGAAAAACTGTTTTTT,CASSFIRVPVNEKLFF
TRBJ2-7,TRBD1,TRBV4-1,NA,17,TGCGCCAGCAGCCAAGATTCTCCGGGACAGTGGTTGTACGAGCAGTACTTC,CASSQDSPGQWLYEQYF
TRBJ1-1,NA,TRBV14,NA,13,TGTGCCAGCAGCCGGGGGCTGAACACTGAAGCTTTCTTT,CASSRGLNTEAFF
TRBJ2-1,NA,TRBV21-1,few,11,TGTGCCAGCAGCCTCTCCTATGAGCAGTTCTTC,CASSLSYEQFF
TRBJ1-4,NA,TRBV10-3,NA,15,TGTGCCATCAGTGCTGGGCAGGATATCAATGAAAAACTGTTTTTT,CAISAGQDINEKLFF
TRBJ1-2,NA,TRBV5-6,NA,13,TGTGCCAGCAGCTTGTTCGGGGACTATGGCTACACCTTC,CASSLFGDYGYTF
TRBJ1-5,NA,TRBV2,NA,14,TGTGCCAGCAGTGATTTCAGGGGTCGACAGCCCCAGCATTTT,CASSDFRGRQPQHF
TRBJ1-1,NA,TRBV7-9,NA,19,TGTTCCAGCAGCCCGCGGGTTGGGGAGGGGCCCTTCATGAACACTGAAGCTTTCTTT,CSSSPRVGEGPFMNTEAFF
TRBJ1-6,TRBD1,TRBV27,NA,19,TGTGCCAGCAGTTTAAATAGTACGGGACAGGGGGGAGACAATTCACCCCTCCACTTT,CASSLNSTGQGGDNSPLHF
TRBJ1-2,TRBD1,TRBV28,NA,15,TGTGCCAGCAGTTCCCCGGGACAGGGGAACTATGGCTACACCTTC,CASSSPGQGNYGYTF
TRBJ2-3,TRBD2,TRBV5-8,NA,16,TGTGCCAGCAGCTTGGCTAGCGGGAGCTTGACAGATACGCAGTATTTT,CASSLASGSLTDTQYF